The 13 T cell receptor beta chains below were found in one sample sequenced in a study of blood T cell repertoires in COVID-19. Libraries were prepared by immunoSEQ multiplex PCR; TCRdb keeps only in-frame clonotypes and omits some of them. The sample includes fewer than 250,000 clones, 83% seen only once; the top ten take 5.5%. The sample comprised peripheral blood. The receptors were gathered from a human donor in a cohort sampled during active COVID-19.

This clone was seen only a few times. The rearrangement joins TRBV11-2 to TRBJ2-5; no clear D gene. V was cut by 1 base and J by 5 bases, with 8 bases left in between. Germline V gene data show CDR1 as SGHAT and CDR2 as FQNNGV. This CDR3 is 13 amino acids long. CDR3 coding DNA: TGTGCCAGCAGCTTAGGAGAATCGGAGACCCAGTACTTC. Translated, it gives CASSLGESETQYF.

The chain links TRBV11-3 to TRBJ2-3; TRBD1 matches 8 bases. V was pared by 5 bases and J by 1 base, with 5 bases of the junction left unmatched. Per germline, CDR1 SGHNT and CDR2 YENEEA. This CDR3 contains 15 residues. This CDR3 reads CASSIRGHGTDTQYF. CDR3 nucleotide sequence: TGTGCCAGCAGCATCAGGGGGCACGGCACAGATACGCAGTATTTT.

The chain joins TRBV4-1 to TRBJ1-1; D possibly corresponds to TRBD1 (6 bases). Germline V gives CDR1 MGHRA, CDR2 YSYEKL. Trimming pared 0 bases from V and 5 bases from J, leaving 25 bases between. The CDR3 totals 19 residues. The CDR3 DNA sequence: TGCGCCAGCAGCCAAGATAGATCGGCGGGGGGCCGAACGAGGACTGAAGCTTTCTTT. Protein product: CASSQDRSAGGRTRTEAFF.

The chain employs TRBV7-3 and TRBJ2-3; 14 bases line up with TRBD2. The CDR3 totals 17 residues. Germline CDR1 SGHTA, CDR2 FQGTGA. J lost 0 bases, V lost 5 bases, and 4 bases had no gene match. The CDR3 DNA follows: TGTGCCAGCAGCCGGACTAGCGGGGGGAAAAGCACAGATACGCAGTATTTT. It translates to CASSRTSGGKSTDTQYF. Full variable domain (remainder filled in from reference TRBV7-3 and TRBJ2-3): GAGVSQTPSNKVTEKGKYVELRCDPISGHTALYWYRQSLGQGPEFLIYFQGTGAADDSGLPNDRFFAVRPEGSVSTLKIQRTERGDSAVYLCASSRTSGGKSTDTQYFGPGTRLTVL.

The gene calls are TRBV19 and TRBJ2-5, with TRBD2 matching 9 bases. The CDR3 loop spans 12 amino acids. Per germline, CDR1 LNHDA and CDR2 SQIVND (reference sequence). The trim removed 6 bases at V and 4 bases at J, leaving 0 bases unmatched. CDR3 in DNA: TGTGCCAGTAGACTAGCGGGAGAGACCCAGTACTTC. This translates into CASRLAGETQYF.

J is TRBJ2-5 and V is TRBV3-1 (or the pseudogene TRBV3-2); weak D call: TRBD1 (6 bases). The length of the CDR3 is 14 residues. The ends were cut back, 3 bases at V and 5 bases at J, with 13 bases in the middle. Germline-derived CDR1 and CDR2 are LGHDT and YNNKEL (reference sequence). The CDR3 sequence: CASSQRTGQETQYF. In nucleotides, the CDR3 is TGTGCCAGCAGCCAGAGAACAGGACAGGAGACCCAGTACTTC.

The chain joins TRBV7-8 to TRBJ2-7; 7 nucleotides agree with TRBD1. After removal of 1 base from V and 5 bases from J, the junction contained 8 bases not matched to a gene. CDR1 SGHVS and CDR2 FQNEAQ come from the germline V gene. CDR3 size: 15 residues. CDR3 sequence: CASSLVKGAVHEQYF. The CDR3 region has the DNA TGTGCCAGCAGCTTAGTAAAGGGGGCCGTCCACGAGCAGTACTTC.

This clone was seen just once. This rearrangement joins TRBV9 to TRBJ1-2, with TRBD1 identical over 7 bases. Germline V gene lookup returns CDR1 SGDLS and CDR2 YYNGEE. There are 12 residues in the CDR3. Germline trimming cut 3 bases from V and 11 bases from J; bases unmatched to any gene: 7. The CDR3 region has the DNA TGTGCCAGCAGCGCGACAGGGATGGAGTACACCTTC. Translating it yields CASSATGMEYTF.

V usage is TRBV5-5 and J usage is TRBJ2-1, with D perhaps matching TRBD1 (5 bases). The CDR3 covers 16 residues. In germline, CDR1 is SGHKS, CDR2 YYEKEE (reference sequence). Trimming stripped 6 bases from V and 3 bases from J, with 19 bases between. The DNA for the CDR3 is TGTGCCAGCACCCTTGGAGTGGCAGGGTTCTACAATGAGCAGTTCTTC. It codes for CASTLGVAGFYNEQFF.

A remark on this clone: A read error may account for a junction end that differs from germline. CDR3 loop: CASSISGTGNPEAFF. As DNA, the CDR3 is TGTGCCAGTAGTATCTCCGGGACAGGGAACCCTGAAGCTTTCTTT. The genes are TRBV19 and TRBJ1-1, with 9 bases that match TRBD1. CDR3 size: 15 residues. CDR1 and CDR2 (germline): LNHDA, SQIVND (reference sequence).

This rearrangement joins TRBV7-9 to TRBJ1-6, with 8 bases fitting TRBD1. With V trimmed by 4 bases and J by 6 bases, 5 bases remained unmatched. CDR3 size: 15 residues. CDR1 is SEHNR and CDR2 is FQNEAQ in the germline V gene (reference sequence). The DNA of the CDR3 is TGTGCCAGCAGCTCCCAGGGGGCCGGTAATTCACCCCTCCACTTT. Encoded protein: CASSSQGAGNSPLHF.

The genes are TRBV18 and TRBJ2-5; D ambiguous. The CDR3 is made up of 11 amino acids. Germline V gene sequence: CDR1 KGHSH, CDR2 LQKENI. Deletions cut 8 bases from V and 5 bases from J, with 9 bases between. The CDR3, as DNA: TGTGCCAGCCTCGGGTTGGAGACCCAGTACTTC. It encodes CASLGLETQYF. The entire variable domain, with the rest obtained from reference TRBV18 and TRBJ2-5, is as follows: NAGVMQNPRHLVRRRGQEARLRCSPMKGHSHVYWYRQLPEEGLKFMVYLQKENIIDESGMPKERFSAEFPKEGPSILRIQQVVRGDSAAYFCASLGLETQYFGPGTRLLVL.

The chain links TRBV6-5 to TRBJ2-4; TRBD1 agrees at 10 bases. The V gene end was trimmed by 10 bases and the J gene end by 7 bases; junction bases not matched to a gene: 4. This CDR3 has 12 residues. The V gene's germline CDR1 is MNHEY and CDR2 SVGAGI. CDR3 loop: CATSGQGNIQYF. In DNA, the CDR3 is TGTGCCACTTCGGGACAGGGGAACATTCAGTACTTC.